This entry lists 20 T cell receptor beta chains sequenced from one sample in a study of blood T cell repertoires in COVID-19. The method was immunoSEQ multiplex PCR; TCRdb's version includes in-frame clones alone and lacks a portion of them. In the table there are just over 300,000 clones, 70% to 90% of which are singletons. The sequenced sample consisted of PBMCs or T cells enriched from blood (not recorded which). The receptors stem from a man aged 25-45 years who had recovered from COVID-19.

The chain uses TRBV29-1 and TRBJ1-2, with D perhaps TRBD1 (5 bases). The germline gives CDR1 SQVTM, CDR2 ANQGSEA. V shed 6 bases and J shed 4 bases, with 6 bases lying between them. The CDR3 consists of 10 residues. The CDR3 coding sequence is TGCAGCGTCGACAGCTATGGCTACACCTTC. This sequence encodes CSVDSYGYTF. Using reference TRBV29-1 and TRBJ1-2 for the parts outside the CDR3, the full variable domain is SAVISQKPSRDICQRGTSLTIQCQVDSQVTMMFWYRQQPGQSLTLIATANQGSEATYESGFVIDKFPISRPNLTFSTLTVSNMSPEDSSIYLCSVDSYGYTFGSGTRLTVV.

The chain combines TRBV24-1 with TRBJ2-1, with 10 bases that match TRBD1. Germline V gene lookup returns CDR1 KGHDR and CDR2 SFDVKD. The junction had 10 bases not matched to a gene; V was cut back by 5 bases and J by 7 bases. This CDR3 has 16 residues. The CDR3 DNA sequence: TGTGCCACCAGTGTTCGGCCCGGACAGGGGGTGAATGAGCAGTTCTTC. It codes for CATSVRPGQGVNEQFF.

This chain uses TRBV11-2 with TRBJ2-1; 7 bases agree with TRBD1. The V and J ends lost 5 bases and 6 bases, in that order; junction bases with no gene match: 10. This CDR3 is 15 amino acids long. Germline CDR1 is SGHAT and CDR2 is FQNNGV. CDR3 amino acids: CASSRDREPFNEQFF. CDR3 nucleotides: TGTGCCAGCAGCCGCGACAGGGAGCCCTTCAATGAGCAGTTCTTC.

J is TRBJ1-1 and V is TRBV7-2, with D uncertain. The CDR3 is 13 amino acids. The germline gives CDR1 SGHTA, CDR2 FQGNSA. Trimming removed 5 bases from V and 2 bases from J, with 9 bases in between. CDR3 bases: TGTGCCAGCAGCCAGACACCAAACACTGAAGCTTTCTTT. Its protein is CASSQTPNTEAFF.

J is TRBJ2-7 and V is TRBV5-4, with TRBD1 as a possible D gene (6 bases). V was pared by 1 base and J by 6 bases, with 14 bases between. This CDR3 comprises 14 residues. Germline lookup yields CDR1 SGHNT and CDR2 YYREEE (reference sequence). The DNA for the CDR3 is TGTGCCAGCAGCTTGTTGGGGGCTTTTGGCGAGCAGTACTTC. This translates into CASSLLGAFGEQYF.

The gene calls are TRBV7-9 and TRBJ1-2; D may be TRBD1 (5 bases). V lost 7 bases, J lost 4 bases, and 25 bases lay in between. This CDR3 spans 17 amino acids. Germline loops: CDR1 SEHNR, CDR2 FQNEAQ (reference sequence). CDR3 residues: CASTPQTRSRVFYGYTF. In DNA, the CDR3 is TGTGCCAGCACCCCACAGACACGCTCCAGGGTTTTCTATGGCTACACCTTC.

This chain joins TRBV19 and TRBJ1-2; 7 nucleotides agree with TRBD1. The CDR3 is 17 residues long. Germline CDR1 and CDR2: LNHDA and SQIVND (reference sequence). The V gene end was trimmed by 5 bases and the J gene end by 3 bases; junction bases not matched to a gene: 15. The CDR3 nucleotides are TGTGCCAGTAGTCCAGGGCTGGCAGGGGGTAGTTACTATGGCTACACCTTC. Translating gives CASSPGLAGGSYYGYTF. The variable domain in full, with the rest retrieved from reference TRBV19 and TRBJ1-2, is DGGITQSPKYLFRKEGQNVTLSCEQNLNHDAMYWYRQDPGQGLRLIYYSQIVNDFQKGDIAEGYSVSREKKESFPLTVTSAQKNPTAFYLCASSPGLAGGSYYGYTFGSGTRLTVV.

The chain employs TRBV30 and TRBJ1-5; weak D call: TRBD1 (6 bases). V lost 0 bases to trimming and J lost 5 bases, with 11 bases between them. The CDR3 is made up of 14 amino acids. Germline V CDR1 and CDR2: GTSNPN, SVGIG (reference sequence). The CDR3 sequence: CAWSVAGVDQPQHF. In DNA form, the CDR3 reads TGTGCCTGGAGTGTGGCAGGGGTTGATCAGCCCCAGCATTTT. The full variable domain, in which reference TRBV30 and TRBJ1-5 provide the parts outside the CDR3, is SQTIHQWPATLVQPVGSPLSLECTVEGTSNPNLYWYRQAAGRGLQLLFYSVGIGQISSEVPQNLSASRPQDRQFILSSKKLLLSDSGFYLCAWSVAGVDQPQHFGDGTRLSIL.

This clone was seen a single time. The chain combines TRBV30 with TRBJ1-2, with 10 bases lining up with TRBD1. V dropped 2 bases and J dropped 6; count of bases not matched to a gene: 3. This CDR3 comprises 13 residues. From germline, CDR1 is GTSNPN and CDR2 SVGIG (reference sequence). CDR3 sequence reads: CAWSPDRGHGYTF. CDR3 nucleotide sequence: TGTGCCTGGAGTCCAGACAGGGGGCATGGCTACACCTTC. Combining the CDR3 with reference TRBV30 and TRBJ1-2 gives the whole variable domain SQTIHQWPATLVQPVGSPLSLECTVEGTSNPNLYWYRQAAGRGLQLLFYSVGIGQISSEVPQNLSASRPQDRQFILSSKKLLLSDSGFYLCAWSPDRGHGYTFGSGTRLTVV.

The V and J genes are TRBV11-2 and TRBJ2-1; 8 positions agree with TRBD1. The CDR3 runs to 13 residues. Germline lookup yields CDR1 SGHAT and CDR2 FQNNGV. The ends lost 5 bases at V and 10 bases at J; junction bases unmatched: 7. The CDR3 DNA reads as TGTGCCAGCAGCCCGGACAGGGCTCAAGAGCAGTTCTTC. Amino acid sequence: CASSPDRAQEQFF. The full variable domain, with the rest looked up from reference TRBV11-2 and TRBJ2-1, is EAGVAQSPRYKIIEKRQSVAFWCNPISGHATLYWYQQILGQGPKLLIQFQNNGVVDDSQLPKDRFSAERLKGVDSTLKIQPAKLEDSAVYLCASSPDRAQEQFFGPGTRLTVL.

The gene calls are TRBV2 and TRBJ1-2; a weak D match, TRBD1 (6 bases). This CDR3 is built from 15 residues. V lost 8 bases and J lost 0, with 16 bases in between. CDR1 and CDR2 (germline): SNHLY, FYNNEI. CDR3 region: CASLPGHTANYGYTF. Written as DNA, the CDR3 is TGTGCCAGCCTGCCGGGACATACGGCTAACTATGGCTACACCTTC. Complete variable domain (other parts from reference TRBV2 and TRBJ1-2): EPEVTQTPSHQVTQMGQEVILRCVPISNHLYFYWYRQILGQKVEFLVSFYNNEISEKSEIFDDQFSVERPDGSNFTLKIRSTKLEDSAMYFCASLPGHTANYGYTFGSGTRLTVV.

The chain combines TRBV2 with TRBJ2-7, with a weak D call TRBD2 (5 bases). Trimming removed 7 bases at V and 0 bases at J, with 7 bases between. Germline CDR1 SNHLY, CDR2 FYNNEI. The CDR3 has 12 residues. The CDR3 sequence is CASTRDSYEQYF. Written as DNA, the CDR3 is TGTGCCAGCACACGGGACTCCTACGAGCAGTACTTC.

The sample holds one count of this clone. This chain links TRBV11-3 with TRBJ2-3, with D possibly being TRBD2 (6 bases). The CDR3 sequence is 12 residues long. Germline CDR1 SGHNT, CDR2 YENEEA. The germline V and J ends were trimmed by 0 bases and 8 bases, with 6 bases remaining between them. In DNA form, the CDR3 reads TGTGCCAGCAGCTTAGAGGGGGGTACGCAGTATTTT. Encoded protein: CASSLEGGTQYF.

The V call is TRBV6-6, the J call TRBJ1-2; no clear D. CDR3 size: 14 residues. Germline V gene data show CDR1 as MNHNY and CDR2 as SVGAGI (reference sequence). The ends were cut back, 5 bases at V and 1 base at J, with 11 bases in the middle. The chain's CDR3 is CASSPAQINYGYTF. The CDR3 region has the DNA TGTGCCAGCAGTCCGGCACAGATTAACTATGGCTACACCTTC.

The CDR3 here is CASSPGQGPFQPQHF. DNA of the CDR3: TGTGCCAGCAGTCCCGGACAGGGGCCGTTTCAGCCCCAGCATTTT. The chain recombines TRBV6-5 with TRBJ1-5, with 9 bases aligning to TRBD1. Trimming removed 5 bases from V and 6 bases from J; junction bases left unmatched: 8. The germline CDR1 and CDR2 sequences are MNHEY and SVGAGI. The length of the CDR3 is 15 residues.

The genes are TRBV7-9 and TRBJ1-3, with D tentatively TRBD1 (6 bases). V dropped 11 bases and J dropped 0 bases, with 11 bases sitting between them. Per the germline V gene, CDR1 is SEHNR and CDR2 is FQNEAQ (reference sequence). The CDR3 spans 13 residues. As DNA, the CDR3 is TGTGCCGCGGGGGCTACCTCTGGAAACACCATATATTTT. This translates into CAAGATSGNTIYF.

The chain employs TRBV5-5 and TRBJ1-2; D unclear. The CDR3 has 12 residues. With 3 bases removed from V and 4 bases from J, the gap between germline ends came to 7 bases. Germline V gene data show CDR1 as SGHKS and CDR2 as YYEKEE (reference sequence). CDR3 DNA sequence: TGTGCCAGCAGCTCAGAGGGCTATGGCTACACCTTC. This gives the protein CASSSEGYGYTF.

The V and J genes are TRBV30 and TRBJ2-6, with D hard to call. The V end lost 1 base, the J end lost 0 bases, and 10 bases lay between the germline ends. In germline, CDR1 is GTSNPN, CDR2 SVGIG (reference sequence). This CDR3 is built from 16 residues. The CDR3 nucleotides read TGTGCCTGGAGTGAGACTGCCGGCTCTGGGGCCAACGTCCTGACTTTC. Translated, it gives CAWSETAGSGANVLTF.

The chain uses TRBV6-5 and TRBJ2-7; the match to TRBD1 covers 8 bases. CDR3 length: 13 residues. Germline V gene data show CDR1 as MNHEY and CDR2 as SVGAGI. V lost 5 bases and J lost 4; bases outside the gene matches: 4. The CDR3 loop is CASSKTGEYEQYF. CDR3 bases: TGTGCCAGCAGTAAGACAGGGGAATACGAGCAGTACTTC.

V is TRBV6-2 or TRBV6-3 and J is TRBJ2-7; unclear D gene. CDR3 length equals 15 residues. The ends were cut back, 6 bases at V and 0 bases at J, with 15 bases in the middle. CDR1 and CDR2 from the germline V gene are MNHEY and SVGEGT. The CDR3 protein is CASSRQRISSYEQYF. CDR3 DNA: TGTGCCAGCAGCCGGCAAAGAATCTCCTCCTACGAGCAGTACTTC.